The 32 T cell receptor beta chains in this list originate from one sample, sequenced in a study of glioma-infiltrating T cells. TCR alpha and beta CDR3 regions were amplified from RNA using iRepertoire nested multiplex PCR. One entry per CDR3 protein results from TCRdb running MiXCR on the multiplex PCR reads. This table holds a few hundred thousand distinct CDR3 sequences, about 40% found once. The sample consisted of glioma tissue, nonneoplastic brain tissue, or PBMCs (not recorded which). These receptors all stem from a human donor with low-grade glioma or glioblastoma, undergoing nonglioma brain surgery, or in good health (not recorded which).

This clonotype was seen more than once but under ten times. V is TRBV28 and J is TRBJ1-2; 9 positions agree with TRBD1. The CDR3 is 17 residues long. The germline CDR1 and CDR2 sequences are MDHEN and SYDVKM. With 2 bases clipped from V and 6 bases from J, the junction kept 13 bases outside the gene matches. The CDR3 DNA follows: TGTGCCAGCAGTTTAGTCCCTAACAGGGGGCGGCGGAATGGCTACACCTTC. The encoded protein is CASSLVPNRGRRNGYTF.

This clonotype was seen only once. A much larger clone differs from this one at a single base, so this may be a read error. This rearrangement joins TRBV14 to TRBJ1-2; TRBD1 is a possible D gene (5 bases). The V end lost 1 base, the J end lost 7 bases, and 13 bases lay between the germline ends. The CDR3 is 14 amino acids. Germline-derived CDR1 and CDR2 are SGHDN and FVKESK. CDR3 sequence reads: CASSQGRGYCGYTF. CDR3 DNA sequence: TGTGCCAGCAGCCAAGGAAGGGGTTACTGTGGCTACACCTTC.

The genes are TRBV7-2 and TRBJ2-2; the match to TRBD2 covers 7 bases. CDR1 SGHTA and CDR2 FQGNSA come from the germline V gene. The trim removed 4 bases at V and 4 bases at J, leaving 6 bases unmatched. The CDR3 covers 15 residues. CDR3 sequence: CASSSSSGPTGELFF. CDR3 nucleotides: TGTGCCAGCAGCTCGTCTAGCGGCCCCACCGGGGAGCTGTTTTTT.

As to this clonotype: Possible read error: a much larger clone is one base away. This is likely a read error, given that the CDR3 carries no conserved phenylalanine or tryptophan at its end. The CDR3 nucleotides are TGTGCCACCAGTGATTCCGGGAGGGCCTACGAGCAGTACCTC. Encoded protein: CATSDSGRAYEQYL. J is TRBJ2-7 and V is TRBV24-1, with TRBD2 matching over 8 bases. The CDR3 contains 14 residues. Germline-derived CDR1 and CDR2 are KGHDR and SFDVKD. V shed 2 bases and J 2 bases; nucleotides not matched to a gene: 1.

This clonotype was seen repeatedly, ten times or more. The gene calls are TRBV28 and TRBJ1-2; TRBD1 might be the D (6 bases). V dropped 2 bases and J dropped 4 bases, with 8 bases sitting between them. The CDR3 covers 13 residues. Germline CDR1 reads MDHEN; CDR2 reads SYDVKM. CDR3 sequence reads: CASSLEQGYGYTF. In DNA, the CDR3 is TGTGCCAGCAGTTTAGAACAGGGCTATGGCTACACCTTC.

The chain employs TRBV27 and TRBJ2-7; 7 nucleotides align to TRBD1. This CDR3 has 13 residues. The ends lost 5 bases at V and 2 bases at J; junction bases unmatched: 3. Germline lookup yields CDR1 MNHEY and CDR2 SMNVEV (reference sequence). CDR3 DNA sequence: TGTGCCAGCAGTACCAGGGGGACCTACGAGCAGTACTTC. Translated: CASSTRGTYEQYF.

This clonotype was recorded a few times. The rearrangement joins TRBV28 to TRBJ2-2, with 7 bases aligning to TRBD1. This CDR3 comprises 14 residues. J gave up 3 bases and V 7 bases, and 5 bases lay outside the gene matches. Germline-derived CDR1 and CDR2 are MDHEN and SYDVKM. The CDR3 DNA reads as TGTGCCAGCATCCCGGGACAGTACACCGGGGAGCTGTTTTTT. Protein sequence: CASIPGQYTGELFF.

The J gene is TRBJ2-1, the V gene TRBV6-5, with D tentatively TRBD2 (7 bases). V was clipped by 5 bases and J by 3 bases, with 29 bases between them. Germline V gives CDR1 MNHEY, CDR2 SVGAGI. The CDR3 length is 20 residues. The CDR3 nucleotides read TGTGCCAGCAGTCACGTACGGGACTATTTGGGGGCGGGGGACTACAATGAGCAGTTCTTC. Translation gives CASSHVRDYLGAGDYNEQFF.

Of note for this clonotype: A much larger clone differs from this one at a single base, so this may be a read error. The genes are TRBV28 and TRBJ2-4; tentatively, D is TRBD1 (5 bases). This CDR3 is built from 12 residues. Germline-derived CDR1 and CDR2 are MDHEN and SYDVKM. The CDR3 loop reads CARSFRANIQYF. Here the CDR3 DNA reads TGTGCCAGAAGTTTCAGGGCTAACATTCAGTACTTC.

The V and J genes are TRBV19 and TRBJ1-2; 8 bases are a match to TRBD1. The germline V gene has CDR1 LNHDA and CDR2 SQIVND (reference sequence). CDR3 length: 15 residues. J gave up 4 bases and V 6 bases, and 10 bases lay outside the gene matches. The chain's CDR3 is CASSPFTGGTYGYTF. The CDR3 DNA follows: TGTGCCAGTAGCCCCTTTACAGGGGGTACCTATGGCTACACCTTC. The whole variable domain, filled in from reference TRBV19 and TRBJ1-2, reads DGGITQSPKYLFRKEGQNVTLSCEQNLNHDAMYWYRQDPGQGLRLIYYSQIVNDFQKGDIAEGYSVSREKKESFPLTVTSAQKNPTAFYLCASSPFTGGTYGYTFGSGTRLTVV.

Regarding this clonotype: A much larger clone differs from this one at a single base, so this may be a read error. The CDR3 does not close with the conserved phenylalanine or tryptophan, likely indicating a read error. The chain has TRBV6-2 or TRBV6-3 and TRBJ1-4, with a possible D match to TRBD1 (6 bases). V was pared by 5 bases and J by 7 bases, with 14 bases between. In germline, CDR1 is MNHEY, CDR2 SVGEGT. CDR3 length: 14 residues. The CDR3 DNA sequence: TGTGCCAGCAGTGAATCTGGGGGCGGTGAAAAACTGTTTTCT. It translates to CASSESGGGEKLFS.

This clonotype appeared a few times. The chain carries TRBV19 and TRBJ1-5, with D maybe TRBD1 (5 bases). CDR3 length equals 15 residues. V lost 6 bases and J lost 1, with 13 bases in between. The V gene's germline CDR1 is LNHDA and CDR2 SQIVND (reference sequence). CDR3 in DNA: TGTGCCAGTAGCCAAGTTGGGGACAGCAATCAGCCCCAGCATTTT. As protein: CASSQVGDSNQPQHF.

This chain joins TRBV4-3 and TRBJ2-5, with D perhaps TRBD2 (6 bases). Between the trimmed V and J ends, which lost 0 bases and 3 bases, there was a span of 8 bases. The CDR3 length is 14 residues. CDR1 is LGHNA and CDR2 is YSLEER in the germline V gene. CDR3 amino acids: CASSQEWREETQYF. Written as DNA, the CDR3 is TGCGCCAGCAGCCAAGAATGGAGGGAAGAGACCCAGTACTTC.

The CDR3 nucleotides are TGTGCCAGCTCACCACGGGCAGGGGAGGACTATGGCTACACCTTC. Translated, it gives CASSPRAGEDYGYTF. V usage is TRBV18 and J usage is TRBJ1-2; D may be TRBD1 (6 bases). V was cut by 1 base and J by 3 bases, with 12 bases left in between. The CDR3 runs 15 residues. Germline CDR1 reads KGHSH; CDR2 reads LQKENI. The complete variable domain, with remaining parts taken from reference TRBV18 and TRBJ1-2, reads NAGVMQNPRHLVRRRGQEARLRCSPMKGHSHVYWYRQLPEEGLKFMVYLQKENIIDESGMPKERFSAEFPKEGPSILRIQQVVRGDSAAYFCASSPRAGEDYGYTFGSGTRLTVV.

The chain has TRBV4-2 and TRBJ2-7, with 7 bases lining up with TRBD2. Unmatched junction bases numbered 16, after V lost 4 bases and J lost 1 base. The CDR3 spans 18 residues. Looked up from germline, CDR1 is LGHNA and CDR2 is YNFKEQ. DNA of the CDR3: TGTGCCAGCAGCCTCCAAGGGTCGGGAGCGGGGAGTTCCTACGAGCAGTACTTC. Amino acids: CASSLQGSGAGSSYEQYF.

This rearrangement joins TRBV29-1 to TRBJ1-5; perhaps TRBD1 as D (5 bases). This CDR3 comprises 12 residues. Per the germline V gene, CDR1 is SQVTM and CDR2 is ANQGSEA. V was clipped by 4 bases and J by 7 bases, with 11 bases between them. The CDR3 sequence is CSVVDQGQPQHF. CDR3 in DNA: TGCAGCGTTGTGGATCAGGGACAGCCCCAGCATTTT.

This clonotype was detected ten times or more. The chain carries TRBV6-1 and TRBJ2-7; TRBD1 might be the D (6 bases). Germline CDR1 reads MNHNS; CDR2 reads SASEGT. Trimming pared 3 bases from V and 4 bases from J, leaving 13 bases between. This CDR3 has 14 residues. The CDR3 DNA reads TGTGCCAGCAGTGATCGAGGGGGTCTTTACGAGCAGTACTTC. Its protein is CASSDRGGLYEQYF.

The genes are TRBV2 and TRBJ1-4; TRBD1 is a possible D gene (6 bases). V was cut by 1 base and J by 4 bases, with 10 bases left in between. CDR3 length: 15 amino acids. Germline CDR1 and CDR2: SNHLY and FYNNEI. As DNA, the CDR3 is TGTGCCAGCAGTGAAGAGGGACACTTTAATGAAAAACTGTTTTTT. This translates into CASSEEGHFNEKLFF.

The DNA for the CDR3 is TGCAGTGCTAGGGGTTCGCTGGTGGAGACCCAGTACTTC. It specifies CSARGSLVETQYF. This chain connects TRBV20-1 to TRBJ2-5; unclear D gene. Trimming took off 3 bases at V and 5 bases at J, with 13 bases between the two ends. Germline CDR1 and CDR2: DFQATT and SNEGSKA (reference sequence). This CDR3 contains 13 residues.

Remarks on this clonotype: At one of its ends the junction is not consistent with the germline gene, which may arise from a read error. The chain employs TRBV4-1 and TRBJ2-1; TRBD1 aligns across 9 bases. Germline assignment: CDR1 MGHRA and CDR2 YSYEKL. There are 17 residues in the CDR3. Written as DNA, the CDR3 is TGCGCCAGCGGCCAAGAGGTCGGACAGGGGCGATTGGATGAGCAGTTCTTC. Translated: CASGQEVGQGRLDEQFF.

This chain uses TRBV20-1 with TRBJ2-7; D unclear. Germline V gives CDR1 DFQATT, CDR2 SNEGSKA (reference sequence). This CDR3 spans 12 amino acids. Trimming took 3 bases from V and 1 from J, leaving 7 bases between them. For the CDR3, the DNA is TGCAGTGCTAGTGGGTGGTCCTACGAGCAGTACTTC. Its protein product is CSASGWSYEQYF.

This chain connects TRBV6-5 to TRBJ2-1; possibly TRBD2 for D (6 bases). V lost 7 bases and J 7 bases, leaving 17 bases between the germline ends. The CDR3 has 14 residues. From germline, CDR1 is MNHEY and CDR2 SVGAGI. This CDR3 is CASTLARVANEQFF. CDR3 bases: TGTGCCAGCACCCTAGCGCGTGTAGCGAATGAGCAGTTCTTC.

V is TRBV20-1 and J is TRBJ2-7; D is perhaps TRBD2 (5 bases). Germline CDR1 reads DFQATT; CDR2 reads SNEGSKA (reference sequence). V lost 5 bases and J 6 bases, leaving 20 bases between the germline ends. The CDR3 extends over 14 amino acids. The CDR3 here is CSAQREAVRCEQYF. The CDR3 DNA sequence: TGCAGTGCTCAGAGAGAAGCGGTCCGCTGCGAGCAGTACTTC.

Notes on this clonotype: One junction end disagrees with the germline gene, perhaps due to a read error. V is TRBV4-1 and J is TRBJ2-7; D may match TRBD1 or TRBD2 (5 bases each). Germline values: CDR1 MGHRA, CDR2 YSYEKL. There are 17 residues in the CDR3. The CDR3 spells CASSRGEWPSGPYERYF. CDR3 nucleotides: TGCGCCAGCAGCAGAGGGGAGTGGCCGTCAGGACCCTACGAGCGGTACTTC.

This sequence joins TRBV28 and TRBJ2-2; D not resolved. The CDR3 runs to 15 residues. The V end was cut by 8 bases, the J end by 2 bases, with 15 bases between. CDR1 and CDR2 from the germline V gene are MDHEN and SYDVKM. CDR3 nucleotides: TGTGCCAGCCGGTATTCAGGTCTTAACACCGGGGAGCTGTTTTTT. As protein: CASRYSGLNTGELFF.

V gene TRBV7-9 combines with J gene TRBJ2-1; 9 bases are shared with TRBD2. V lost 5 bases, J lost 8 bases, and 13 bases stayed unmatched. CDR3 size: 16 residues. The V gene's germline CDR1 is SEHNR and CDR2 FQNEAQ (reference sequence). DNA for the CDR3: TGTGCCAGCAGCCGACTAGCGGCAGCTCCTAGGGATGAGCAGTTCTTC. Amino acids: CASSRLAAAPRDEQFF.

A word on this clonotype: At one boundary the junction diverges from the germline segment, which might be a read error. The rearrangement joins TRBV20-1 to TRBJ2-3; 8 positions agree with TRBD2. This CDR3 is 16 amino acids long. Germline V gives CDR1 DFQATT, CDR2 SNEGSKA (reference sequence). The CDR3, as DNA: TGCAGTGCTAGAGTTGGACTAGCTACTAGCACAGGTACGCAGTATTTT. Its protein product is CSARVGLATSTGTQYF.

About this clonotype: Being one base from a much bigger clone, this may be a read error. The rearrangement uses TRBV28 and TRBJ2-7; 8 bases fit TRBD1. CDR3 size: 14 residues. The V gene's germline CDR1 is MDHEN and CDR2 SYDVKM. The CDR3 DNA is TGTGCCAGTCCTAATGTCAGGGGGCGGCGCGAGCAGCACTTC. Protein product: CASPNVRGRREQHF.

On this clonotype: With a much larger clone just one base away, this may be a read error. CDR3 protein: CASSYYGAGDTIYF. CDR3 DNA sequence: TGTGCCAGCAGTTACTACGGGGCCGGAGACACCATATATTTT. This rearrangement joins TRBV6-2 or TRBV6-3 to TRBJ1-3; the D gene is possibly TRBD1 (5 bases). The V end was cut by 1 base, the J end by 8 bases, with 12 bases between. CDR1 and CDR2 from the germline V gene are MNHEY and SVGEGT. The CDR3 sequence is 14 residues long.

About this clonotype itself: At one end, the junction sequence differs from germline, possibly due to a read error. The chain carries TRBV7-2 and TRBJ1-1; D gene ambiguous. This CDR3 comprises 13 residues. Germline values: CDR1 SGHTA, CDR2 FQGNSA. The CDR3 DNA reads TGTGCCAGCAGCTTAAGTTTTTTAACTGAAGCTTCCTTT. Residues: CASSLSFLTEASF.

This clonotype was seen a handful of times. The chain links TRBV20-1 to TRBJ2-7; tentative D call: TRBD1 (7 bases). This CDR3 has 14 amino acids. Germline V gene data show CDR1 as DFQATT and CDR2 as SNEGSKA (reference sequence). V was trimmed by 3 bases and J by 5 bases, leaving 17 bases between them. The CDR3 coding sequence is TGCAGTGCTAGGGCGACAGGGAGGCAGAACGAGCAGTACTTC. Residues: CSARATGRQNEQYF.

This clonotype was observed many times. The chain has TRBV7-9 and TRBJ2-5, with D possibly matching TRBD2 (5 bases). From germline, CDR1 is SEHNR and CDR2 FQNEAQ (reference sequence). The CDR3 runs to 14 residues. Between the trimmed V and J ends, which lost 5 bases and 4 bases, there was a span of 14 bases. DNA for the CDR3: TGTGCCAGCAGCCCCGGGGTAGTCACAGAGACCCAGTACTTC. It yields the protein CASSPGVVTETQYF.